These T cell receptor beta chains were read from a single sample in a study of blood T cells in healthy people across ages. MiXCR, applied by TCRdb to the 5' RACE reads, yields one record per CDR3 protein. The repertoire includes some 1.5 million distinct CDR3 sequences, 28% of them detected once, and around 7.7% sits in the top ten. The sample comprised blood. The receptors were gathered from a woman aged 25-40 years in good health. The CDR3 runs from the conserved cysteine through the conserved F or W. The D gene is left open where the match is weak. Clone size is given for some rows only: seen once, a few or many times, or a class if the clone is expanded.

len,abundance,j_gene,d_gene,v_gene,CDR3aa,CDR3nt
11,many,TRBJ2-7,.,TRBV20-1,CSAREEWEQYF,TGCAGTGCTAGAGAGGAATGGGAGCAGTACTTC
17,.,TRBJ2-3,TRBD2,TRBV19,CASSIASSGSGTDTQYF,TGTGCCAGTAGTATCGCGTCTAGCGGGAGTGGGACAGATACGCAGTATTTT
13,many,TRBJ2-5,.,TRBV3-1,CASSPLAGETQYF,TGTGCCAGCAGCCCCCTGGCCGGAGAGACCCAGTACTTC
15,few,TRBJ2-1,.,TRBV24-1,CATSDPGNSYNEQFF,TGTGCCACCAGTGATCCGGGGAACTCCTACAATGAGCAGTTCTTC
12,.,TRBJ2-4,TRBD1,TRBV29-1,CSVRQGASEQYF,TGCAGCGTCCGACAGGGGGCATCTGAGCAGTACTTC
15,once,TRBJ2-7,TRBD2,TRBV29-1,CSVRGLAGSSYEQYF,TGCAGCGTTCGCGGACTAGCGGGTTCCTCCTACGAGCAGTACTTC
12,many,TRBJ1-2,.,TRBV4-1,CASSQANHGYTF,TGCGCCAGCAGCCAAGCTAATCATGGCTACACCTTC
14,.,TRBJ2-1,TRBD2,TRBV7-9,CAGKREGRLHEQFF,TGTGCCGGTAAGCGGGAGGGCCGTCTCCATGAGCAGTTCTTC
17,.,TRBJ2-2,TRBD2,TRBV7-9,CASSYGLAGRNTGERFF,TGTGCCAGCAGCTACGGACTAGCGGGCAGGAACACCGGGGAGCGGTTTTTT
13,few,TRBJ2-3,TRBD2,TRBV7-9,CASGLAGPDTQYF,TGTGCCAGCGGCCTAGCGGGACCAGATACGCAGTATTTT
19,once,TRBJ2-1,.,TRBV21-1,CASSSKGPPQGRLSNEQFF,TGTGCCAGCAGCTCCAAAGGTCCCCCCCAGGGAAGGCTATCCAATGAGCAGTTCTTC
13,.,TRBJ1-2,.,TRBV3-1,CASSQSGLGGYTF,TGTGCCAGCAGCCAAAGTGGTCTAGGAGGCTACACCTTC
15,.,TRBJ1-1,.,TRBV5-1,CASSFDGLMNTEAFF,TGCGCCAGCAGCTTTGACGGCCTCATGAACACTGAAGCTTTCTTT
13,many,TRBJ2-3,TRBD2,TRBV7-6,CASSGGVADTQYF,TGTGCCAGCTCCGGGGGGGTTGCAGATACGCAGTATTTT